These T cell receptor beta chains were read from a single sample in a study of cytomegalovirus exposure and HLA in healthy donors. The assay was immunoSEQ multiplex PCR, and TCRdb's table has in-frame clones only and misses some. This sample yields 250,000 or so clones, of which about nine tenths are seen a single time; about 1.8% belongs to the top ten. The sequencing sample was made of PBMCs. Every receptor here comes from a girl aged 2 to 9 in good health and CMV-seronegative. Both conserved end residues are part of each CDR3. The D gene is left open where the match is weak. A clone size is listed for some rows: how often the clone was seen (once, few, many), or a class if it is expanded.

15	TRBD2	TRBV4-1	TRBJ2-5	NA	TGCGCCAGCAGCCAGGGGGGAGGGCCGGGGGAGGAGCAGTACTTC	CASSQGGGPGEEQYF
14	NA	TRBV5-6	TRBJ1-2	NA	TGTGCCAGCAGCTTGGATCAGGGTAACTATGGCTACACCTTC	CASSLDQGNYGYTF
12	NA	TRBV27	TRBJ1-2	NA	TGTGCCAGCAGTCCCCTCGGCGGTGGCTACACCTTC	CASSPLGGGYTF
17	TRBD1	TRBV4-2	TRBJ1-3	NA	TGTGCCAGCAGCCAATCGAGGGACAGGGACTCTGGAAACACCATATATTTT	CASSQSRDRDSGNTIYF
15	TRBD1	TRBV13	TRBJ2-7	NA	TGTGCCAGCAGCTTAGAGGACAGGGGAGTCTACGAGCAGTACTTC	CASSLEDRGVYEQYF
19	NA	TRBV7-9	TRBJ2-3	NA	TGTGCCAGCAGCTTAAATTGGGAGTATCGGAGTCCGGGCGAGGATACGCAGTATTTT	CASSLNWEYRSPGEDTQYF
15	NA	TRBV6-5	TRBJ2-6	NA	TGTGCCAGCACCGACGGAGGGGCTGGGGCCAACGTCCTGACTTTC	CASTDGGAGANVLTF
15	TRBD1	TRBV7-7	TRBJ2-2	NA	TGTGCTAGCAGCCAGGGACAGGGTGGCACCGGGGAGCTGTTTTTT	CASSQGQGGTGELFF
15	TRBD1	TRBV6-5	TRBJ1-1	NA	TGTGCCAGCAGTTACTTAGGGACAGGGGGCTTTGAAGCTTTCTTT	CASSYLGTGGFEAFF
15	TRBD1	TRBV6-5	TRBJ1-6	NA	TGTGCCAGCAGGCCCGGGACAGCTAAACAGGGGTCCCTCCACTTT	CASRPGTAKQGSLHF
16	NA	TRBV28	TRBJ1-1	NA	TGTGCCAGCGGTCCCCTGACCGGGGGTTTGAACACTGAAGCTTTCTTT	CASGPLTGGLNTEAFF
16	NA	TRBV19	TRBJ1-1	NA	TGTGCCAGTAGTATAGATGTAAGAGACAGTCACACTGAAGCTTTCTTT	CASSIDVRDSHTEAFF
15	NA	TRBV5-4	TRBJ2-3	NA	TGTGCCAGCAGCACGGGGGGCACGAGCACAGATACGCAGTATTTT	CASSTGGTSTDTQYF
13	TRBD1	TRBV10-3	TRBJ1-1	once	TGTGCCATCAATCCAGGGGGAAGCACTGAAGCTTTCTTT	CAINPGGSTEAFF
13	NA	TRBV25-1	TRBJ1-2	few	TGTGCCAGCTGCTCGGGGGGGGGCTATGGCTACACCTTC	CASCSGGGYGYTF
16	NA	TRBV28	TRBJ2-7	NA	TGTGCCAGCTCAGGGTCAGGGCAAAGCCTATACTACGAGCAGTACTTC	CASSGSGQSLYYEQYF
16	NA	TRBV7-8	TRBJ1-5	NA	TGTGCCAGCAGCTGGACCGCGGGGGGGGAGCATCAGCCCCAGCATTTT	CASSWTAGGEHQPQHF
18	TRBD2	TRBV5-4	TRBJ2-1	NA	TGTGCCAGCAGCTTACCCGCCGAGGAGCGGGGGGGACTCAATGAGCAGTTCTTC	CASSLPAEERGGLNEQFF
15	NA	TRBV7-9	TRBJ2-5	NA	TGTGCCAGCAGCTCTACACAGACGTACCAAGAGACCCAGTACTTC	CASSSTQTYQETQYF
16	TRBD2	TRBV9	TRBJ2-2	NA	TGTGCCAGCAGCGTATTAGCGGGGGTGAACACCGGGGAGCTGTTTTTT	CASSVLAGVNTGELFF
15	TRBD1	TRBV11-2	TRBJ1-4	NA	TGTGCCAGCAGCACGGGACAGGGGGATAATGAAAAACTGTTTTTT	CASSTGQGDNEKLFF
16	TRBD1	TRBV15	TRBJ2-7	NA	TGTGCCACCAGCAGTATCGGGACAGGTTTCTCCTACGAGCAGTACTTC	CATSSIGTGFSYEQYF
13	TRBD1	TRBV6-1	TRBJ2-7	NA	TGTGCCAGCAGGGACAGGGGAGGCGGCGAGCAGTACTTC	CASRDRGGGEQYF
11	TRBD1	TRBV30	TRBJ1-2	NA	TGTGCCTGGATAGGGGGCTCTGGCTACACCTTC	CAWIGGSGYTF
15	TRBD1	TRBV4-1	TRBJ1-2	NA	TGCGCCAGCAGCCAAGCCGGACAGGGCGGTAGTGGCTACACCTTC	CASSQAGQGGSGYTF
14	NA	TRBV29-1	TRBJ1-2	NA	TGCAGCGTTGAAAAAGGGGTTACGAACTATGGCTACACCTTC	CSVEKGVTNYGYTF
12	NA	TRBV6-5	TRBJ2-1	NA	TGTGCCAGCAGTCAGGGGGGCAGCGGCGAGTTCTTC	CASSQGGSGEFF
15	TRBD2	TRBV9	TRBJ2-5	NA	TGTGCCAGCAGCGTAGAGGGGACTAGCGGAGAGACCCAGTACTTC	CASSVEGTSGETQYF
16	NA	TRBV14	TRBJ1-1	NA	TGTGCCAGCAGCCAAGTAACCCCTCCCAGGAAGACTGAAGCTTTCTTT	CASSQVTPPRKTEAFF
18	NA	TRBV2	TRBJ1-1	once	TGTGCCAGCAGACGTCCCCGACCGGGTTACCGCATCCACACTGAAGCTTTCTTT	CASRRPRPGYRIHTEAFF
14	TRBD2	TRBV6-5	TRBJ2-5	NA	TGTGCCAGCAGTCCCGGACTAGTCTTGGAGACCCAGTACTTC	CASSPGLVLETQYF
15	TRBD1	TRBV6-5	TRBJ1-1	NA	TGTGCCAGCAAAATAGGGGGCGCAGGCTCCACTGAAGCTTTCTTT	CASKIGGAGSTEAFF
14	TRBD2	TRBV11-2	TRBJ2-7	NA	TGTGCCAGCAGCTTCACTAGCGGAGCCTACGAGCAGTACTTC	CASSFTSGAYEQYF
12	NA	TRBV9	TRBJ1-2	NA	TGTGCCAGCAGCGCCCCCCTGCAGGGCTACACCTTC	CASSAPLQGYTF
15	NA	TRBV7-8	TRBJ2-1	NA	TGTGCCAGCAGCCCCCGACTAGGGGTTTACAATGAACAGTTCTTC	CASSPRLGVYNEQFF
15	TRBD2	TRBV27	TRBJ2-1	NA	TGTGCCAGCAGCTCCGGGACTAGCGGGTACAATGAGCAGTTCTTC	CASSSGTSGYNEQFF
15	NA	TRBV21-1	TRBJ2-7	NA	TGTGCCAGCAGCAAGAGCGTGGAGCTGCGCTACGAGCAGTACTTC	CASSKSVELRYEQYF
14	NA	TRBV29-1	TRBJ2-1	NA	TGCAGCGTTAACGACTGGAAGGATTACAATGAGCAGTTCTTC	CSVNDWKDYNEQFF
13	NA	TRBV12-1	TRBJ1-1	few	TGTGCCAGCAGCTGTGACATGAACACTGAAGCTTTCTTT	CASSCDMNTEAFF
16	TRBD2	TRBV5-1	TRBJ2-2	NA	TGCGCCAGCAGCTTGCGGACTAGCGGGCAAAACGGGGAGCTGTTTTTT	CASSLRTSGQNGELFF
14	NA	TRBV19	TRBJ1-1	NA	TGTGCCAGTAGTATAGGGGCAGGGCCCACTGAAGCTTTCTTT	CASSIGAGPTEAFF
14	TRBD2	TRBV6-4	TRBJ2-1	NA	TGTGCCAGCAGCAATAGCGGGGGCCCCAATGAGCAGTTCTTC	CASSNSGGPNEQFF
13	NA	TRBV9	TRBJ1-6	NA	TGTGCCAGCGGATGGGGGGATAATTCACCCCTCCACTTT	CASGWGDNSPLHF
13	NA	TRBV27	TRBJ1-1	NA	TGTGCCAGCAGTGACAGGACGAACACTGAAGCTTTCTTT	CASSDRTNTEAFF
17	TRBD1	TRBV27	TRBJ2-6	NA	TGTGCCAGCAGTCCCGGGACAGGGGGCTCTGGGGCCAACGTCCTGACTTTC	CASSPGTGGSGANVLTF
15	TRBD1	TRBV28	TRBJ1-1	NA	TGTGCCAGCAGTTTCATGAGGGGACAGGGGGCAAGAGCTTTCTTT	CASSFMRGQGARAFF
16	NA	TRBV6-5	TRBJ2-1	NA	TGTGCCAGCAGTTCGGAGAGGGAGGTCTCCTACAATGAGCAGTTCTTC	CASSSEREVSYNEQFF
16	NA	TRBV6-5	TRBJ2-3	NA	TGTGCCAGCAGTTCCCTTCCGGGTATTAATCCAGATACGCAGTATTTT	CASSSLPGINPDTQYF
15	NA	TRBV7-9	TRBJ2-1	NA	TGTGCCAGCAGCTTAGGGGTGGGAGTCGACAATGAGCAGTTCTTC	CASSLGVGVDNEQFF